These 5 T cell receptor beta chains share one sample of origin, sequenced in a study of blood T cell repertoires in COVID-19. Sequencing used immunoSEQ multiplex PCR; TCRdb keeps in-frame clones, though not all of them. The table has fewer than 350,000 clones, approximately 91% seen once. The sequenced material came from PBMCs or T cells enriched from blood (not recorded which). These TCRs come from a woman in her thirties or forties with acute COVID-19.

The rearrangement links TRBV6-2 or TRBV6-3 to TRBJ2-7, with 12 bases lining up with TRBD2. The CDR3 spans 14 residues. Germline loops: CDR1 MNHEY, CDR2 SVGEGT. With 0 bases clipped from V and 6 bases from J, the junction kept 0 bases outside the gene matches. DNA for the CDR3: TGTGCCAGCAGTTACTCGACTAGCGGGAGCGAGCAGTACTTC. Its protein is CASSYSTSGSEQYF.

V is TRBV2 and J is TRBJ1-4; a weak D match, TRBD1 (6 bases). Trimming cost V 5 bases and J 3 bases, with 10 bases left between them. Germline V gene data show CDR1 as SNHLY and CDR2 as FYNNEI. The CDR3 totals 14 residues. CDR3 protein: CASSYQGPNEKLFF. Written as DNA, the CDR3 is TGTGCCAGCAGTTACCAGGGGCCTAATGAAAAACTGTTTTTT.

The rearrangement links TRBV5-5 to TRBJ2-5, with 7 bases aligning to TRBD1. Unmatched junction bases numbered 8, after V lost 4 bases and J lost 2 bases. The germline V gene encodes CDR1 SGHKS and CDR2 YYEKEE (reference sequence). This CDR3 spans 15 amino acids. CDR3: CASSAKSGQQETQYF. The DNA of the CDR3 is TGTGCCAGCAGCGCGAAGTCGGGACAGCAAGAGACCCAGTACTTC.

V and J are TRBV11-2 and TRBJ2-5, with D unresolved. The CDR3 has 14 amino acids. Germline V gene lookup returns CDR1 SGHAT and CDR2 FQNNGV. V lost 5 bases, J lost 1 base, and 11 bases lay in between. This chain's CDR3 is CASSPRLRQETQYF. The CDR3 DNA reads TGTGCCAGCAGCCCCAGGCTCCGCCAAGAGACCCAGTACTTC. The variable domain in full, completed from reference TRBV11-2 and TRBJ2-5, reads EAGVAQSPRYKIIEKRQSVAFWCNPISGHATLYWYQQILGQGPKLLIQFQNNGVVDDSQLPKDRFSAERLKGVDSTLKIQPAKLEDSAVYLCASSPRLRQETQYFGPGTRLLVL.

The DNA of the CDR3 is TGTGCCAGTTGGTCCGGGCGGGACACCGGGGAGCTGTTTTTT. Its protein product is CASWSGRDTGELFF. The rearrangement links TRBV19 to TRBJ2-2; tentatively, D is TRBD2 (5 bases). V dropped 8 bases and J dropped 3 bases, with 13 bases sitting between them. The CDR3 has 14 amino acids. Per germline, CDR1 LNHDA and CDR2 SQIVND (reference sequence).